The count of the clone carrying this T cell receptor (beta chain) is one. The sample originates from a study of blood T cell repertoires in COVID-19. Study-level information: Nucleic acid was either cDNA or gDNA, and it came from T cells, B-cell-depleted T cells, or PBMCs.

CDR3 length equals 18 residues. Deletions cut 2 bases from V and 8 bases from J, with 22 bases between. Germline CDR1 and CDR2: ENHRY and SYGVKD. In the source study's methods: Using reference gene primer amplification, nucleated cell counts were estimated. The protocol was immunoSEQ multiplex PCR, while the TCRdb copy is restricted to in-frame clones and leaves out a portion. V and J calls and clone size are as listed in that table; D and trimming were resolved from the DNA. The sample lists under 300,000 clones, around four fifths occurring once. The specimen was peripheral blood. This chain uses TRBV10-3 with TRBJ1-6, with D unclear. The sequence came from a man aged 25 to 40 who had recovered from COVID-19. Written as DNA, the CDR3 is TGTGCCATCAGTGAGAATGCTAGGTTACTCCGGGAGGATTCACCCCTCCACTTT. It translates to CAISENARLLREDSPLHF.